This T cell receptor beta chain stems from a study of blood T cell repertoires in COVID-19. About the research overall: Some COVID-19 samples were acute and others convalescent; all came from the United States, Italy and Spain. From T cells, B-cell-depleted T cells, or PBMCs came the material, which was cDNA or gDNA.

As handled by the study authors: Cell counts per sample came from amplifying reference gene primers. Repertoires were generated with immunoSEQ multiplex PCR, while TCRdb's copy carries only in-frame clones and drops some. That table gives V, J and clone size, and the DNA gave D and trimming. The sample shows 20,000 to 30,000 clones, 80% to 85% of them seen only once. This CDR3 contains 16 residues. Germline values: CDR1 LNHNV, CDR2 YYDKDF (reference sequence). V shed 5 bases, J shed 5 bases, and the junction held 8 bases outside the gene matches. This clone was detected only once. The clonotype comes from a human donor in a cohort sampled during active COVID-19. The chain joins TRBV15 to TRBJ2-3; 12 nucleotides match TRBD2. Sequencing was done on a sample of peripheral blood. In DNA form, the CDR3 reads TGTGCCACCAGCTATCTAGCGGGGGGGCCTATAGATACGCAGTATTTT. Protein sequence: CATSYLAGGPIDTQYF.